This passage covers 24 T cell receptor beta chains from one sample sequenced in a study of human thymus T cells. Produced via immunoSEQ multiplex PCR; TCRdb's table is partial and in-frame only. The sample records more than 45,000 clones, 94% being singletons. The sequencing input was blood. The receptors derive from a boy under two years old with a congenital heart defect but otherwise immunologically healthy.

The rearrangement links TRBV10-3 to TRBJ1-5; 7 bases are shared with TRBD1. J lost 4 bases, V lost 6 bases, and 9 bases had no gene match. The CDR3 covers 15 residues. Germline V gene data show CDR1 as ENHRY and CDR2 as SYGVKD. Here the CDR3 DNA reads TGTGCCATCAGGGAGGACAGGTTAGGGAATCAGCCCCAGCATTTT. It translates to CAIREDRLGNQPQHF.

This clone appeared once. The chain employs TRBV11-2 and TRBJ2-2; 10 bases are a match to TRBD2. Germline CDR1 reads SGHAT; CDR2 reads FQNNGV. This CDR3 is built from 16 residues. The V and J ends lost 4 bases and 4 bases, in that order; junction bases with no gene match: 6. CDR3 coding DNA: TGTGCCAGCAGCTCCGGACTAGCGGCTGCCACCGGGGAGCTGTTTTTT. It encodes CASSSGLAAATGELFF.

The J gene is TRBJ1-6, the V gene TRBV7-2; D may be TRBD1 (6 bases). CDR1 is SGHTA and CDR2 is FQGNSA in the germline V gene. The V end lost 3 bases, the J end lost 8 bases, and 11 bases lay between the germline ends. The CDR3 loop spans 14 amino acids. CDR3 nucleotides: TGTGCCAGCAGCTTCAGGGGCGGTGATTCACCCCTCCACTTT. Protein: CASSFRGGDSPLHF.

CDR3: CASSYLRDVAYEQYF. The CDR3 DNA is TGTGCCAGCAGTTACCTCCGGGACGTAGCCTACGAGCAGTACTTC. The chain employs TRBV6-5 and TRBJ2-7; either TRBD1 or TRBD2 may supply D (5 bases each). The length of the CDR3 is 15 residues. Trimming removed 2 bases at V and 2 bases at J, with 13 bases between. Germline values: CDR1 MNHEY, CDR2 SVGAGI.

This clone came up once. The chain couples TRBV5-1 to TRBJ2-5; TRBD1 matches 8 bases. Germline V gene data show CDR1 as SGHRS and CDR2 as YFSETQ. CDR3 length: 15 amino acids. The junction had 7 bases not matched to a gene; V was cut back by 1 base and J by 5 bases. CDR3 region: CASSLLAGGAETQYF. The CDR3 DNA is TGCGCCAGCAGCTTGTTGGCAGGGGGCGCGGAGACCCAGTACTTC. Complete variable domain (other parts from reference TRBV5-1 and TRBJ2-5): KAGVTQTPRYLIKTRGQQVTLSCSPISGHRSVSWYQQTPGQGLQFLFEYFSETQRNKGNFPGRFSGRQFSNSRSEMNVSTLELGDSALYLCASSLLAGGAETQYFGPGTRLLVL.

The genes are TRBV6-1 and TRBJ2-3; D remains unclear. V dropped 6 bases and J dropped 2 bases, with 9 bases sitting between them. Germline V lookup: CDR1 MNHNS, CDR2 SASEGT. This CDR3 is built from 13 residues. This CDR3 is CASRSQYTDTQYF. The CDR3, as DNA: TGTGCCAGCAGGTCTCAGTACACAGATACGCAGTATTTT.

The chain couples TRBV28 to TRBJ2-3; D is ambiguous. Germline V CDR1 and CDR2: MDHEN, SYDVKM. V gave up 2 bases and J gave up 1 base, with 10 bases separating them. The CDR3 totals 15 residues. The CDR3 loop reads CASSLVSFGTDTQYF. CDR3 nucleotides: TGTGCCAGCAGTTTAGTATCTTTTGGCACAGATACGCAGTATTTT.

This chain links TRBV5-6 with TRBJ2-7; D may be TRBD1 (6 bases). The germline gives CDR1 SGHDT, CDR2 YYEEEE. CDR3 length: 13 residues. The V end lost 2 bases, the J end lost 5 bases, and 11 bases lay between the germline ends. The CDR3 coding sequence is TGTGCCAGCAGCTTAGACAGGACCCACGAGCAGTACTTC. Translating gives CASSLDRTHEQYF.

The rearrangement links TRBV6-1 to TRBJ1-3; D call uncertain. The CDR3 spans 13 residues. CDR1 and CDR2 (germline): MNHNS, SASEGT. V gave up 4 bases and J gave up 0 bases, with 4 bases separating them. As DNA, the CDR3 is TGTGCCAGCAGTGCCAGCTCTGGAAACACCATATATTTT. Amino acid sequence: CASSASSGNTIYF.

This sequence joins TRBV25-1 and TRBJ2-7; 7 bases map to TRBD1. Germline trimming cut 8 bases from V and 5 bases from J; bases unmatched to any gene: 9. CDR1 is MGHDK and CDR2 is SYGVNS in the germline V gene. The CDR3 covers 13 residues. Here the CDR3 reads CASGYRGKDEQYF. CDR3 bases: TGTGCCAGCGGCTACAGGGGTAAGGACGAGCAGTACTTC.

This chain joins TRBV10-3 and TRBJ2-2; tentatively, D is TRBD2 (6 bases). Per the germline V gene, CDR1 is ENHRY and CDR2 is SYGVKD. The CDR3 is 16 residues long. V lost 10 bases and J lost 2, with 20 bases in between. The CDR3 bases are TGTGCCACTACCTACTCTCCGGGACTCAACACCGGGGAGCTGTTTTTT. It translates to CATTYSPGLNTGELFF.

The chain is built from TRBV20-1 and TRBJ1-1; D gene uncertain. The CDR3 is made up of 11 amino acids. V was shortened by 5 bases and J by 10 bases, with 14 bases between the two germline ends. The V gene's germline CDR1 is DFQATT and CDR2 SNEGSKA (reference sequence). The CDR3 region has the DNA TGCAGTGCTCCCCGAGATCGCCGAGCTTTCTTT. Residues: CSAPRDRRAFF.

This sequence joins TRBV5-1 and TRBJ2-7; D possibly corresponds to TRBD1 (5 bases). Looked up from germline, CDR1 is SGHRS and CDR2 is YFSETQ. Trimming left V 0 bases short and J 6 bases short, with 13 bases between. The CDR3 sequence is 14 residues long. The chain's CDR3 is CASSLEDTPGEQYF. The CDR3 DNA sequence: TGCGCCAGCAGCTTGGAGGACACTCCCGGCGAGCAGTACTTC.

This clone came up once. J is TRBJ1-2 and V is TRBV18; D may be TRBD1 (5 bases). The germline V gene encodes CDR1 KGHSH and CDR2 LQKENI. The CDR3 has 15 residues. Trimming took off 3 bases at V and 2 bases at J, with 13 bases between the two ends. The CDR3 loop reads CASSPQFRDNYGYTF. CDR3 nucleotides: TGTGCCAGCTCACCCCAATTCCGGGACAACTATGGCTACACCTTC.

The chain combines TRBV4-2 with TRBJ1-3; D is ambiguous. Trimming shortened V by 5 bases and J by 4 bases, and 9 bases separated the two germline ends. Germline loops: CDR1 LGHNA, CDR2 YNFKEQ. The CDR3 runs to 13 residues. CDR3 protein: CASSYEQGNTIYF. In nucleotides, the CDR3 is TGTGCCAGCAGCTATGAACAGGGAAACACCATATATTTT.

The V and J genes are TRBV9 and TRBJ2-1; D is unresolved. Germline V lookup: CDR1 SGDLS, CDR2 YYNGEE. Trimming pared 1 base from V and 5 bases from J, leaving 7 bases between. The CDR3 runs 13 residues. As DNA, the CDR3 is TGTGCCAGCAGCGTATCGACCCACAATGAGCAGTTCTTC. It encodes CASSVSTHNEQFF.

This chain connects TRBV12-5 to TRBJ2-7; D is perhaps TRBD1 (6 bases). Trimming stripped 3 bases from V and 3 bases from J, with 9 bases between. Germline V gene lookup returns CDR1 LGHNT and CDR2 FRNRAP. There are 13 residues in the CDR3. The CDR3 is CASGFGGGYEQYF. Here the CDR3 DNA reads TGTGCTAGTGGTTTTGGGGGCGGCTACGAGCAGTACTTC.

A note on this clone: Other DNA sequences from this sample encode an identical CDR3 as well. This rearrangement joins TRBV6-1 to TRBJ2-1, with 7 bases aligning to TRBD1. This CDR3 contains 14 residues. Germline CDR1 is MNHNS and CDR2 is SASEGT. V gave up 6 bases and J gave up 4 bases; unmatched junction bases: 6. The chain's CDR3 is CASRPGQTYNEQFF. The CDR3 nucleotides are TGTGCCAGCAGACCGGGACAGACTTACAATGAGCAGTTCTTC.

The sample holds one count of this clone. The chain uses TRBV6-1 and TRBJ2-7; 7 bases line up with TRBD2. The junction had 12 bases not matched to a gene; V was cut back by 7 bases and J by 3 bases. The CDR3 is made up of 15 amino acids. Germline CDR1 is MNHNS and CDR2 is SASEGT. For the CDR3, the DNA is TGTGCCAGCACCGAGGGAGGGGTGGGGCTCTACGAGCAGTACTTC. Amino acid sequence: CASTEGGVGLYEQYF.

This clone has just one count. The V call is TRBV5-1, the J call TRBJ1-1; unclear D gene. The CDR3 extends over 13 amino acids. With 2 bases removed from V and 1 base from J, the gap between germline ends came to 6 bases. Germline V gives CDR1 SGHRS, CDR2 YFSETQ. As DNA, the CDR3 is TGCGCCAGCAGCTTAAACAGGAACACTGAAGCTTTCTTT. This codes for CASSLNRNTEAFF.

The table lists this clone with a count of one. The V gene is TRBV19, the J gene TRBJ1-6; weak D call: TRBD1 (5 bases). There are 15 residues in the CDR3. Germline V gene data show CDR1 as LNHDA and CDR2 as SQIVND (reference sequence). Trimming cost V 5 bases and J 4 bases, with 12 bases left between them. The CDR3 nucleotides are TGTGCCAGTAGTTCATCCAGGGAATATAATTCACCCCTCCACTTT. As protein: CASSSSREYNSPLHF.

The chain combines TRBV6-1 with TRBJ2-3; D ambiguous. The CDR3 covers 14 residues. Trimming took 2 bases from V and 3 from J, leaving 9 bases between them. Germline V gene lookup returns CDR1 MNHNS and CDR2 SASEGT. The CDR3 protein is CASSELRSTDTQYF. CDR3 sequence (DNA): TGTGCCAGCAGTGAACTGCGGAGTACAGATACGCAGTATTTT.

In its sample, this clone was seen once. V is TRBV7-9 and J is TRBJ1-4; D remains ambiguous. Germline values: CDR1 SEHNR, CDR2 FQNEAQ (reference sequence). This CDR3 contains 16 residues. The germline V and J ends were trimmed by 1 base and 1 base, with 10 bases remaining between them. CDR3 sequence reads: CASSLDLGRTNEKLFF. CDR3 in DNA: TGTGCCAGCAGCTTAGACCTGGGCAGAACTAATGAAAAACTGTTTTTT.

This chain connects TRBV5-1 to TRBJ2-1; 11 bases fit TRBD2. From germline, CDR1 is SGHRS and CDR2 YFSETQ. J was trimmed by 9 bases and V by 0 bases; bases with no gene match: 8. The CDR3 extends over 16 amino acids. This CDR3 is CASSLELAGGWGEQFF. The DNA for the CDR3 is TGCGCCAGCAGCTTGGAGCTAGCGGGGGGATGGGGTGAGCAGTTCTTC. Using reference TRBV5-1 and TRBJ2-1 for the parts outside the CDR3, the full variable domain is KAGVTQTPRYLIKTRGQQVTLSCSPISGHRSVSWYQQTPGQGLQFLFEYFSETQRNKGNFPGRFSGRQFSNSRSEMNVSTLELGDSALYLCASSLELAGGWGEQFFGPGTRLTVL.